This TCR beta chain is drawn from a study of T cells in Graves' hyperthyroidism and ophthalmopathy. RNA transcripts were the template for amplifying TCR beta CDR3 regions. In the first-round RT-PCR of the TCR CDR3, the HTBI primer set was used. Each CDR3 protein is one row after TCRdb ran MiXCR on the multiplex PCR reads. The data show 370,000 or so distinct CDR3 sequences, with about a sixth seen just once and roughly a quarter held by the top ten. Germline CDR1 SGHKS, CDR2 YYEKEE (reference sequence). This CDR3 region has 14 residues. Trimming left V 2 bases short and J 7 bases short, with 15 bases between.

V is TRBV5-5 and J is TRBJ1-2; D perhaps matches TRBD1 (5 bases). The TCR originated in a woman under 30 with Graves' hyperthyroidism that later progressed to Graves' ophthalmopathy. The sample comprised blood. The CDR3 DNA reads TGTGCCAGCAGCTTTTCGGGGGATGAAATTGGCTACACCTTC. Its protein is CASSFSGDEIGYTF.